This TCR beta chain derives from a study of OX40 agonist ivuxolimab in advanced cancers. Germline CDR1 is SGDLS and CDR2 is YYNGEE. The CDR3 runs to 13 residues. The V gene lost 0 bases and the J gene lost 1 base, with 4 bases spanning the gap. Notes on this clone: Its antigen is still unknown.

Generated by immunoSEQ multiplex PCR, the TCRdb table keeps only in-frame clones and is missing some. The profile shows some 80,000 clones, almost 85% of them singletons. Study-level results: Dosing at 0.1 to 3.0 mg/kg was accompanied by clonal expansion of CD4+ and CD8+ blood T cells by week 6.

At cycle 4 day 1, cycle 7 day 1, and baseline, blood was sampled. Sequencing was performed on CD4+ or CD8+ T cells sorted from blood, taken in a trial of the OX40 agonist ivuxolimab. This sequence originates from an adult with an advanced solid tumor such as melanoma, head and neck, liver or kidney cancer. This chain links TRBV9 with TRBJ1-1; D ambiguous. The CDR3 coding sequence is TGTGCCAGCAGCGTAGCTAGGAACACTGAAGCTTTCTTT. As protein: CASSVARNTEAFF.